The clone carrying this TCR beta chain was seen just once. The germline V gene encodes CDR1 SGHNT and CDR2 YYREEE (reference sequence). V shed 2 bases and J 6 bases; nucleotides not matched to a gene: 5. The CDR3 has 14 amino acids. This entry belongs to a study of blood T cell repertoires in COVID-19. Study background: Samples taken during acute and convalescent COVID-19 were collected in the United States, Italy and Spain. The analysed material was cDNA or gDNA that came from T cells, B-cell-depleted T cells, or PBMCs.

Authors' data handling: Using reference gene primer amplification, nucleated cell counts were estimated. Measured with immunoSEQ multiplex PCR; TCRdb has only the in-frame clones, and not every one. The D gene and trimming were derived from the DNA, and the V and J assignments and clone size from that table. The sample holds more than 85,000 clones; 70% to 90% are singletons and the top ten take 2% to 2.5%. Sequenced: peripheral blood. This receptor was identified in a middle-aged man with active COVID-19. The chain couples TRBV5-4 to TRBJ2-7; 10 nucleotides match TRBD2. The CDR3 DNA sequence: TGTGCCAGCAGCTTCAGCGGGGGGGCCCTCGAGCAGTACTTC. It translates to CASSFSGGALEQYF. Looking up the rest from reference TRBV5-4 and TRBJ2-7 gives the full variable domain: ETGVTQSPTHLIKTRGQQVTLRCSSQSGHNTVSWYQQALGQGPQFIFQYYREEENGRGNFPPRFSGLQFPNYSSELNVNALELDDSALYLCASSFSGGALEQYFGPGTRLTVT.